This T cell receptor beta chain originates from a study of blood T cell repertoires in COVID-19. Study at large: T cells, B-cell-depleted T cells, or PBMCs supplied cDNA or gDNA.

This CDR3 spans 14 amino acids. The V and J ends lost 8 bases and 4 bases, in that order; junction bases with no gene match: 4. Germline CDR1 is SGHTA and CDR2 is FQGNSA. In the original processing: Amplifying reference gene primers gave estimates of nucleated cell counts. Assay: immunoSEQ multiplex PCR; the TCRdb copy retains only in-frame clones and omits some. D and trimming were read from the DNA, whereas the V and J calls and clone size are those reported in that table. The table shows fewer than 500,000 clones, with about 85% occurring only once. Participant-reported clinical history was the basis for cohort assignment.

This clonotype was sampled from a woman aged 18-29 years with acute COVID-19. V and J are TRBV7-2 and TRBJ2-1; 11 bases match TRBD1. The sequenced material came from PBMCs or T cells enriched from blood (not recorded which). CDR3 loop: CASGGQGAYNEQFF. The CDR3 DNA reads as TGTGCCAGCGGAGGACAGGGGGCATACAATGAGCAGTTCTTC.